These T cell receptor beta chains were read from a single sample in a study of T cell responses to AZD1222 COVID-19 vaccine. Assay: immunoSEQ multiplex PCR; the TCRdb copy retains only in-frame clones and omits some. The repertoire includes some 170,000 clones, 70% to 90% of them detected once, and 1.5% to 2% sits in the top ten. The material was peripheral blood, obtained on day 0 of AZD1222 vaccination. These receptors were taken from an adult in good health. Each CDR3 is given with its conserved first and last residue. A D gene is named only where the DNA matches it firmly. Clone sizes are given selectively: once, few, many, or a class where the clone is expanded.

D: TRBD1; V: TRBV3-1/TRBV3-2; size: -; J: TRBJ1-5; CDR3: CARDRTYQPQHF; DNA: TGTGCTAGGGACAGAACTTATCAGCCCCAGCATTTT
D: TRBD1; V: TRBV18; size: few; J: TRBJ1-5; CDR3: CASSLGQQNQPQHF; DNA: TGTGCCAGCTCACTGGGACAGCAAAATCAGCCCCAGCATTTT
D: TRBD2; V: TRBV4-3; size: few; J: TRBJ2-7; CDR3: CASSRSSGGTYEQYF; DNA: TGCGCCAGCAGCCGTTCTAGCGGGGGAACCTACGAGCAGTACTTC
D: -; V: TRBV2; size: -; J: TRBJ1-5; CDR3: CASSAGLGNQPQHF; DNA: TGTGCCAGCAGTGCAGGGTTGGGCAATCAGCCCCAGCATTTT
D: -; V: TRBV10-2; size: -; J: TRBJ2-7; CDR3: CASSELGDTYYEQYF; DNA: TGCGCCAGCAGTGAGTTAGGGGACACATACTACGAGCAGTACTTC
D: TRBD1; V: TRBV28; size: -; J: TRBJ1-5; CDR3: CASSPGQGISNQPQHF; DNA: TGTGCCAGCAGTCCCGGACAGGGGATTAGCAATCAGCCCCAGCATTTT
D: TRBD1; V: TRBV5-6; size: -; J: TRBJ1-4; CDR3: CASSRTGEKEKLFF; DNA: TGTGCCAGCAGCCGGACAGGGGAGAAAGAAAAACTGTTTTTT
D: TRBD1; V: TRBV6-5; size: -; J: TRBJ1-1; CDR3: CASRRGQHETFF; DNA: TGTGCCAGCAGGAGGGGACAGCACGAGACTTTCTTT
D: TRBD1; V: TRBV12-3/TRBV12-4; size: -; J: TRBJ2-7; CDR3: CASRGGQGGEQYF; DNA: TGTGCCAGCAGGGGGGGACAGGGAGGCGAGCAGTACTTC
D: TRBD1; V: TRBV3-1/TRBV3-2; size: -; J: TRBJ1-1; CDR3: CASSPGTGTEAFF; DNA: TGTGCCAGCAGCCCGGGGACAGGGACTGAAGCTTTCTTT
D: TRBD1; V: TRBV6-2/TRBV6-3; size: -; J: TRBJ2-7; CDR3: CASSLSTRQGGYEQYF; DNA: TGTGCCAGCAGCCTATCCACCCGACAGGGGGGATACGAGCAGTACTTC
D: -; V: TRBV4-3; size: -; J: TRBJ2-2; CDR3: CASSPPGGTNTGELFF; DNA: TGCGCCAGCAGCCCCCCTGGAGGGACGAACACCGGGGAGCTGTTTTTT
D: -; V: TRBV9; size: -; J: TRBJ2-5; CDR3: CASSASWGPQETQYF; DNA: TGTGCCAGCAGCGCGAGTTGGGGGCCCCAAGAGACCCAGTACTTC
D: -; V: TRBV30; size: -; J: TRBJ2-1; CDR3: CAWSVGAPPDEQFF; DNA: TGTGCCTGGAGTGTTGGGGCACCCCCGGATGAGCAGTTCTTC
D: -; V: TRBV12-3/TRBV12-4; size: -; J: TRBJ1-2; CDR3: CASSFTGYTF; DNA: TGTGCCAGCAGTTTTACTGGCTACACCTTC
D: TRBD2; V: TRBV28; size: -; J: TRBJ2-7; CDR3: CASSLYSQSGGYEQYF; DNA: TGTGCCAGCAGTTTATACTCCCAAAGCGGGGGATACGAGCAGTACTTC
D: TRBD2; V: TRBV6-2/TRBV6-3; size: -; J: TRBJ2-7; CDR3: CASSRIAGGEQYF; DNA: TGTGCCAGCAGTAGAATAGCGGGAGGCGAGCAGTACTTC
D: TRBD1; V: TRBV6-5; size: -; J: TRBJ1-2; CDR3: CASSYSGQGNYGYTF; DNA: TGTGCCAGCAGTTACTCGGGACAGGGGAACTATGGCTACACCTTC
D: -; V: TRBV6-5; size: -; J: TRBJ1-3; CDR3: CASSYSRGSGNTIYF; DNA: TGTGCCAGCAGTTACTCAAGGGGCTCTGGAAACACCATATATTTT
D: TRBD1; V: TRBV5-1; size: -; J: TRBJ1-2; CDR3: CASSPTGTGDHYGYTF; DNA: TGCGCCAGCAGCCCGACCGGGACAGGGGACCACTATGGCTACACCTTC
D: -; V: TRBV7-2; size: -; J: TRBJ2-2; CDR3: CASSLPGELFF; DNA: TGTGCCAGCAGCTTACCCGGGGAGCTGTTTTTT
D: TRBD2; V: TRBV7-9; size: -; J: TRBJ2-7; CDR3: CASSHLDSGRFGEQYF; DNA: TGTGCCAGCAGCCATCTTGATAGCGGGAGGTTCGGGGAGCAGTACTTC
D: -; V: TRBV29-1; size: -; J: TRBJ1-5; CDR3: CSVGGGGGVSNQPQHF; DNA: TGCAGCGTTGGAGGAGGGGGAGGCGTTAGCAATCAGCCCCAGCATTTT
D: TRBD1; V: TRBV19; size: -; J: TRBJ2-2; CDR3: CASRLDRGSSGTGELFF; DNA: TGTGCCAGTAGACTCGACAGGGGCTCCTCTGGCACCGGGGAGCTGTTTTTT
D: TRBD1; V: TRBV28; size: -; J: TRBJ1-4; CDR3: CASSLAGTGEKLFF; DNA: TGTGCCAGCAGTTTGGCAGGGACAGGGGAAAAACTGTTTTTT
D: -; V: TRBV28; size: -; J: TRBJ1-5; CDR3: CASSLWGSGNQPQHF; DNA: TGTGCCAGCAGTTTGTGGGGTTCGGGCAATCAGCCCCAGCATTTT
D: TRBD2; V: TRBV11-2; size: -; J: TRBJ2-1; CDR3: CASSLGTTYNEQFF; DNA: TGTGCCAGCAGCTTGGGGACTACCTACAATGAGCAGTTCTTC
D: -; V: TRBV27; size: once; J: TRBJ2-5; CDR3: CASGWNKETQYF; DNA: TGTGCCAGCGGATGGAACAAGGAGACCCAGTACTTC
D: -; V: TRBV10-3; size: -; J: TRBJ1-1; CDR3: CAIRIRGMNTEAFF; DNA: TGTGCCATCAGAATTAGGGGGATGAACACTGAAGCTTTCTTT
D: -; V: TRBV7-6; size: -; J: TRBJ1-6; CDR3: CASSRNGGDNSPLHF; DNA: TGTGCCAGCAGCCGAAACGGGGGGGACAATTCACCCCTCCACTTT
D: -; V: TRBV3-1/TRBV3-2; size: -; J: TRBJ2-5; CDR3: CASSQRSEAQYF; DNA: TGTGCCAGCAGCCAACGGTCGGAGGCCCAGTACTTC
D: TRBD1; V: TRBV28; size: -; J: TRBJ2-7; CDR3: CASSGFSGTGSYEQYF; DNA: TGTGCCAGCAGTGGATTTTCCGGGACAGGCTCCTACGAGCAGTACTTC
D: -; V: TRBV28; size: -; J: TRBJ1-6; CDR3: CASNSGGGSYNSPLHF; DNA: TGTGCCAGCAACTCGGGGGGGGGCTCCTATAATTCACCCCTCCACTTT
D: TRBD2; V: TRBV6-5; size: -; J: TRBJ2-7; CDR3: CASSPVVAGAYEQYF; DNA: TGTGCCAGCAGCCCGGTGGTAGCGGGAGCCTACGAGCAGTACTTC
D: TRBD1; V: TRBV29-1; size: -; J: TRBJ2-7; CDR3: CSVEDRDYEQYF; DNA: TGCAGCGTGGAAGACAGGGACTACGAGCAGTACTTC
D: TRBD1; V: TRBV27; size: -; J: TRBJ1-1; CDR3: CASSFSISGQGRYENTEAFF; DNA: TGTGCCAGCAGTTTCTCGATATCGGGACAGGGCCGTTATGAGAACACTGAAGCTTTCTTT
D: -; V: TRBV5-1; size: -; J: TRBJ1-1; CDR3: CASSADPMNTEAFF; DNA: TGCGCCAGCAGCGCGGACCCCATGAACACTGAAGCTTTCTTT
D: -; V: TRBV6-5; size: -; J: TRBJ1-3; CDR3: CGAPFWTVPGNTIYF; DNA: TGTGGGGCACCGTTCTGGACCGTCCCTGGAAACACCATATATTTT
D: -; V: TRBV24-1; size: -; J: TRBJ2-3; CDR3: CATSDPGRGPTDTQYF; DNA: TGTGCCACCAGTGATCCGGGGCGAGGCCCCACAGATACGCAGTATTTT
D: -; V: TRBV5-1; size: once; J: TRBJ2-6; CDR3: CASSLASGSGANVLTF; DNA: TGCGCCAGCAGCTTGGCCAGTGGTTCTGGGGCCAACGTCCTGACTTTC
D: TRBD2; V: TRBV11-2; size: once; J: TRBJ2-1; CDR3: CASSLGGGRAGEQFF; DNA: TGTGCCAGCAGCTTAGGGGGCGGGAGGGCCGGTGAGCAGTTCTTC
D: TRBD1; V: TRBV19; size: once; J: TRBJ2-2; CDR3: CASRTGGNTGELFF; DNA: TGTGCCAGTCGGACAGGGGGAAACACCGGGGAGCTGTTTTTT
D: -; V: TRBV5-6; size: -; J: TRBJ2-3; CDR3: CASSTLSPGGTDTQYF; DNA: TGTGCCAGCAGCACCCTTTCCCCAGGGGGCACAGATACGCAGTATTTT
D: -; V: TRBV11-3; size: -; J: TRBJ1-1; CDR3: CASSLGGSQNTEAFF; DNA: TGTGCCAGCAGCTTAGGCGGCAGTCAGAACACTGAAGCTTTCTTT
D: -; V: TRBV6-5; size: -; J: TRBJ2-7; CDR3: CASRHTGQTYEQYF; DNA: TGTGCCAGCAGACACACTGGACAGACCTACGAGCAGTACTTC
D: -; V: TRBV12-3/TRBV12-4; size: few; J: TRBJ2-5; CDR3: CASSVDGTQYF; DNA: TGTGCCAGCAGTGTGGACGGGACCCAGTACTTC
D: TRBD1; V: TRBV28; size: -; J: TRBJ1-2; CDR3: CASSYQGVDYGYTF; DNA: TGTGCCAGCAGTTATCAGGGGGTAGACTATGGCTACACCTTC
D: TRBD2; V: TRBV15; size: -; J: TRBJ2-3; CDR3: CATSREGAGGADTQYF; DNA: TGTGCCACCAGCAGAGAGGGAGCGGGAGGGGCAGATACGCAGTATTTT
D: -; V: TRBV3-1/TRBV3-2; size: -; J: TRBJ1-4; CDR3: CASSQVRAREKLFF; DNA: TGTGCCAGCAGCCAAGTCAGGGCCCGGGAAAAACTGTTTTTT
D: TRBD1; V: TRBV29-1; size: -; J: TRBJ1-2; CDR3: CSARGTTGDYGYTF; DNA: TGCAGCGCCCGGGGGACGACAGGGGACTATGGCTACACCTTC
D: -; V: TRBV9; size: -; J: TRBJ2-3; CDR3: CASSVGGARDTQYF; DNA: TGTGCCAGCAGCGTAGGGGGGGCTAGGGATACGCAGTATTTT
D: TRBD1; V: TRBV4-2; size: -; J: TRBJ2-5; CDR3: CASSQDGQEQETQYF; DNA: TGTGCCAGCAGCCAAGATGGACAGGAGCAAGAGACCCAGTACTTC
D: -; V: TRBV11-2; size: -; J: TRBJ1-4; CDR3: CASSQQGRVPNEKLFF; DNA: TGTGCCAGCAGCCAACAGGGAAGGGTACCTAATGAAAAACTGTTTTTT
D: TRBD1; V: TRBV5-1; size: few; J: TRBJ1-3; CDR3: CASSGTGPRSGNTIYF; DNA: TGCGCCAGCAGCGGGACAGGCCCACGCTCTGGAAACACCATATATTTT
D: -; V: TRBV5-8; size: -; J: TRBJ2-1; CDR3: CASKGGRDPSYNEQFF; DNA: TGTGCCAGCAAGGGAGGCAGGGATCCGTCCTACAATGAGCAGTTCTTC
D: -; V: TRBV7-9; size: -; J: TRBJ2-7; CDR3: CASSSTRLGEQYF; DNA: TGTGCCAGCAGCTCTACCCGGCTCGGCGAGCAGTACTTC
D: -; V: TRBV4-3; size: -; J: TRBJ2-5; CDR3: CASSQGVERTLETQYF; DNA: TGCGCCAGCAGCCAAGGCGTAGAGAGAACCCTAGAGACCCAGTACTTC
D: -; V: TRBV7-8; size: few; J: TRBJ1-1; CDR3: CATRQDMNTEAFF; DNA: TGTGCCACTAGACAGGACATGAACACTGAAGCTTTCTTT
D: TRBD1; V: TRBV6-5; size: -; J: TRBJ1-1; CDR3: CASKAQGGSTEAFF; DNA: TGTGCCAGCAAAGCCCAAGGGGGCTCCACTGAAGCTTTCTTT